The 21 T cell receptor beta chains below were found in one sample sequenced in a study of cytomegalovirus exposure and HLA in healthy donors. Both 60 Vbeta primers and 13 Jbeta primers went into the PCR. Sequenced by immunoSEQ multiplex PCR; TCRdb stores in-frame clones only, minus some. This sample has around 99,000 clones, with about 81% found just once. The sample comprised PBMCs. All receptors derive from a man aged 25 to 45 in good health and CMV-seropositive.

The chain links TRBV2 to TRBJ1-3; D gene ambiguous. CDR3 length: 14 amino acids. CDR1 and CDR2 (germline): SNHLY, FYNNEI. Trimming left V 5 bases short and J 4 bases short, with 12 bases between. The CDR3: CASSTARQGNTIYF. Here the CDR3 DNA reads TGTGCCAGCAGTACCGCGCGACAAGGAAACACCATATATTTT.

J is TRBJ2-1 and V is TRBV4-1; 8 bases line up with TRBD2. The CDR3 runs 16 residues. From germline, CDR1 is MGHRA and CDR2 YSYEKL. The trim removed 4 bases at V and 6 bases at J, leaving 11 bases unmatched. The CDR3 region is CASSRTAGLGANEQFF. CDR3 coding DNA: TGCGCCAGCAGCCGAACCGCGGGACTAGGGGCCAATGAGCAGTTCTTC.

This chain joins TRBV7-8 and TRBJ2-2; maybe TRBD2 (5 bases). Per the germline V gene, CDR1 is SGHVS and CDR2 is FQNEAQ. The V end was cut by 5 bases, the J end by 3 bases, with 13 bases between. The CDR3 is 15 residues long. The CDR3 region is CASSLQPADTGELFF. DNA of the CDR3: TGTGCCAGCAGCCTACAGCCAGCGGACACCGGGGAGCTGTTTTTT.

The gene calls are TRBV9 and TRBJ1-2; no clear D gene. Trimming removed 3 bases at V and 4 bases at J, with 7 bases between. This CDR3 spans 12 amino acids. Germline V CDR1 and CDR2: SGDLS, YYNGEE. The CDR3 nucleotides are TGTGCCAGCAGCGACAGTCCCTATGGCTACACCTTC. It specifies CASSDSPYGYTF.

This chain joins TRBV6-1 and TRBJ1-2; 11 nucleotides align to TRBD1. Germline CDR1 and CDR2: MNHNS and SASEGT. With V trimmed by 3 bases and J by 7 bases, 7 bases remained unmatched. This CDR3 has 15 residues. CDR3: CASSDRDRGSGGYTF. The CDR3 region has the DNA TGTGCCAGCAGTGACCGGGACAGGGGGTCGGGTGGCTACACCTTC.

The table lists this clone with a few counts. The rearrangement joins TRBV6-5 to TRBJ1-2, with a possible D match to TRBD1 (5 bases). V shed 3 bases and J shed 6 bases, with 14 bases lying between them. This CDR3 region has 14 residues. CDR1 MNHEY and CDR2 SVGAGI come from the germline V gene. For the CDR3, the DNA is TGTGCCAGCAGTTATAACAGACAGCTTAATGGCTACACCTTC. Encoded protein: CASSYNRQLNGYTF.

The chain has TRBV5-1 and TRBJ2-2; TRBD1 matches at 7 bases. This CDR3 region has 15 residues. V dropped 4 bases and J dropped 3; count of bases not matched to a gene: 6. Germline values: CDR1 SGHRS, CDR2 YFSETQ. The CDR3 loop is CASSMTGSHTGELFF. The CDR3, as DNA: TGCGCCAGCAGCATGACAGGGTCGCACACCGGGGAGCTGTTTTTT.

This clone showed up just a few times. The chain is built from TRBV6-6 and TRBJ1-4, with unresolved D. The germline CDR1 and CDR2 sequences are MNHNY and SVGAGI (reference sequence). This CDR3 is 13 amino acids long. V was clipped by 8 bases and J by 4 bases, with 11 bases between them. CDR3 DNA sequence: TGTGCCAGCCTTGGGAGGGTTAATGAAAAACTGTTTTTT. It specifies CASLGRVNEKLFF.

This clone has just one count. CDR3 protein: CAISSTGEFNEKLFF. The DNA of the CDR3 is TGTGCCATCAGTTCGACAGGGGAGTTTAATGAAAAACTGTTTTTT. This chain uses TRBV10-3 with TRBJ1-4; 8 bases are shared with TRBD1. Per the germline V gene, CDR1 is ENHRY and CDR2 is SYGVKD. This CDR3 comprises 15 residues. With 5 bases clipped from V and 4 bases from J, the junction kept 6 bases outside the gene matches.

The chain has TRBV7-2 and TRBJ1-6, with D uncertain. Germline CDR1 reads SGHTA; CDR2 reads FQGNSA. V dropped 5 bases and J dropped 1 base, with 9 bases sitting between them. This CDR3 comprises 15 residues. Written as DNA, the CDR3 is TGTGCCAGCAGCCCATCTAGGTCCTATAATTCACCCCTCCACTTT. Amino acid sequence: CASSPSRSYNSPLHF.

The chain recombines TRBV5-4 with TRBJ1-6; 7 nucleotides align to TRBD1. The V segment lost 2 bases and the J segment 9 bases; nucleotides outside the gene matches: 5. Germline CDR1 is SGHNT and CDR2 is YYREEE (reference sequence). This CDR3 comprises 14 residues. Written as DNA, the CDR3 is TGTGCCAGCAGCTTAGATTACAGGGGTTCACCCCTCCACTTT. Translating it yields CASSLDYRGSPLHF.

This clone is termed medium-sized. V gene TRBV6-5 combines with J gene TRBJ1-5, with 9 nucleotides matching TRBD1. In germline, CDR1 is MNHEY, CDR2 SVGAGI. The V and J ends lost 5 bases and 6 bases, in that order; junction bases with no gene match: 5. This CDR3 is 14 amino acids long. CDR3 coding DNA: TGTGCCAGCAGTCTCGACAGGGGGAGTCAGCCCCAGCATTTT. Translated, it gives CASSLDRGSQPQHF.

The chain is built from TRBV5-4 and TRBJ2-1, with D maybe TRBD2 (5 bases). CDR1 is SGHNT, CDR2 YYREEE, per germline (reference sequence). V was shortened by 0 bases and J by 7 bases, with 11 bases between the two germline ends. The CDR3 is made up of 14 amino acids. CDR3 residues: CASSLVSGRNEQFF. The CDR3 coding sequence is TGTGCCAGCAGCTTGGTTTCGGGGAGAAATGAGCAGTTCTTC.

Points on this clone: The junction and the germline gene differ at one end; a read error may be behind it. The chain links TRBV7-9 to TRBJ2-7; 8 bases are a match to TRBD2. The CDR3 sequence is 12 residues long. Per the germline V gene, CDR1 is SEHNR and CDR2 is FQNEAQ (reference sequence). CDR3 nucleotide sequence: TGTTCCAGCAGCGGGGGAGGGGACGAGCAGTACTTC. Amino acids: CSSSGGGDEQYF.

The V and J genes are TRBV30 and TRBJ1-1, with a weak D call TRBD1 (6 bases). CDR1 is GTSNPN, CDR2 SVGIG, per germline (reference sequence). This CDR3 contains 11 residues. Trimming cost V 1 base and J 10 bases, with 10 bases left between them. The CDR3 DNA reads as TGTGCCTGGAGTGCACAGGGAAGAGCTTTCTTT. Protein: CAWSAQGRAFF.

The genes are TRBV27 and TRBJ1-2, with D possibly TRBD1 on 6 matching bases. Germline V gene sequence: CDR1 MNHEY, CDR2 SMNVEV (reference sequence). CDR3 size: 13 residues. Trimming stripped 4 bases from V and 7 bases from J, with 13 bases between. CDR3 loop: CASSSAGTTGYTF. DNA for the CDR3: TGTGCCAGCAGTTCCGCCGGGACAACTGGCTACACCTTC.

The V gene is TRBV20-1, the J gene TRBJ1-2; no clear D gene. The germline gives CDR1 DFQATT, CDR2 SNEGSKA (reference sequence). The CDR3 spans 11 residues. Trimming stripped 2 bases from V and 6 bases from J, with 7 bases between. This CDR3 is CSARFIDGYTF. The CDR3 DNA reads as TGCAGTGCTAGATTTATCGATGGCTACACCTTC.

Comments on this clone: The same CDR3 also results from other DNA sequences found in this sample. The V call is TRBV19, the J call TRBJ1-2; D is uncertain. This CDR3 region has 13 residues. V shed 3 bases and J shed 3 bases, with 8 bases lying between them. In germline, CDR1 is LNHDA, CDR2 SQIVND (reference sequence). CDR3 DNA sequence: TGTGCCAGTAGTATTCGCGGGGACTATGGCTACACCTTC. Amino acid sequence: CASSIRGDYGYTF.

J is TRBJ2-5 and V is TRBV7-7; 11 bases agree with TRBD2. CDR1 and CDR2 from the germline V gene are SSHAT and FNYEAQ (reference sequence). V lost 4 bases and J lost 5; bases outside the gene matches: 3. The CDR3 consists of 14 residues. The CDR3 sequence: CASSSTSGDETQYF. CDR3 coding DNA: TGTGCCAGCAGCTCGACTAGCGGGGACGAGACCCAGTACTTC.

The J gene is TRBJ1-5, the V gene TRBV2; D is uncertain. Germline lookup yields CDR1 SNHLY and CDR2 FYNNEI. V dropped 6 bases and J dropped 2 bases, with 17 bases sitting between them. This CDR3 has 16 residues. The CDR3 region is CASRPNWGVGNQPQHF. The CDR3 DNA sequence: TGTGCCAGCAGGCCTAATTGGGGAGTTGGCAATCAGCCCCAGCATTTT.

This chain links TRBV6-1 with TRBJ2-7, with D possibly matching TRBD1 (6 bases). There are 13 residues in the CDR3. In germline, CDR1 is MNHNS, CDR2 SASEGT. Trimming took off 3 bases at V and 4 bases at J, with 10 bases between the two ends. The CDR3 DNA follows: TGTGCCAGCAGTGACCGGACAGCGTACGAGCAGTACTTC. Residues: CASSDRTAYEQYF.